These T cell receptor beta chains were read from a single sample in a study of blood T cell repertoires in COVID-19. Produced via immunoSEQ multiplex PCR; TCRdb's table is partial and in-frame only. There are tens of thousands of clones in the sample; roughly four fifths occur only once, and roughly 27% lies in the top ten. What was sequenced was peripheral blood. These receptors were collected from a human donor in a cohort sampled during active COVID-19. Both conserved end residues are part of each CDR3. The D gene is left open where the match is weak. A clone size is listed for some rows: how often the clone was seen (once, few, many), or a class if it is expanded.

clone size,J gene,D gene,V gene,CDR3 DNA,CDR3 protein
once,TRBJ1-6,TRBD1,TRBV30,TGTGCCTGGAGTTCCCACAGGGGGCGCTCACCCCTCCACTTT,CAWSSHRGRSPLHF
NA,TRBJ1-5,NA,TRBV6-6,TGTGCCAGCAGCTCCCCGGGAAGGGATCAGCCCCAGCATTTT,CASSSPGRDQPQHF
NA,TRBJ1-2,NA,TRBV11-2,TGTGCCAGCAGCTTAGATTCCAGGGATGGCTACACCTTC,CASSLDSRDGYTF
NA,TRBJ2-2,NA,TRBV7-3,TGTGCCAGCAGCTTTCGCGGGGGCCCTAACACCGGGGAGCTGTTTTTT,CASSFRGGPNTGELFF
NA,TRBJ2-1,TRBD2,TRBV6-6,TGTGCCAGCAGTTATCCCCAAGCGGGGGGACCGCATGAGCAGTTCTTC,CASSYPQAGGPHEQFF
NA,TRBJ2-7,NA,TRBV5-4,TGTGCCAGCAGCTTGGGGGATCCGGGGGAGCAGTACTTC,CASSLGDPGEQYF
once,TRBJ1-6,NA,TRBV30,TGTGCCTGGAGACCGGGGGGAACGTATAATTCACCCCTCCACTTT,CAWRPGGTYNSPLHF
NA,TRBJ2-3,TRBD2,TRBV6-4,TGTGCCAGCAGTCCACTAGCGGGGGGAGATACGCAGTATTTT,CASSPLAGGDTQYF
NA,TRBJ1-3,TRBD1,TRBV6-6,TGTGCCAGCAGTCGACAGGGAAATGGAAACACCATATATTTT,CASSRQGNGNTIYF
NA,TRBJ1-2,TRBD1,TRBV5-6,TGTGCCAGCAGCCCCGCCCGGACAGGCTTTAACTATGGCTACACCTTC,CASSPARTGFNYGYTF
NA,TRBJ2-7,NA,TRBV5-5,TGTGCCAGCAGCTTGGAACAGACCTACGAGCAGTACTTC,CASSLEQTYEQYF
NA,TRBJ2-2,NA,TRBV11-3,TGTGCCAGCAGCTTGGCGGCCAGCACCGGGGAGCTGTTTTTT,CASSLAASTGELFF
once,TRBJ1-2,TRBD1,TRBV5-1,TGCGCCAGCAGCTTGGGGACAGGGGCGTCTAACTATGGCTACACCTTC,CASSLGTGASNYGYTF
NA,TRBJ2-5,NA,TRBV30,TGTGCCTGGAGTGATCTGATGGCAGAGACCCAGTACTTC,CAWSDLMAETQYF
NA,TRBJ2-1,NA,TRBV19,TGTGCCAGTAGTACCGAGGATGAGCAGTTCTTC,CASSTEDEQFF
NA,TRBJ1-5,NA,TRBV2,TGTGCCAGCAGTCGGGGAGGGGACAATCAGCCCCAGCATTTT,CASSRGGDNQPQHF
NA,TRBJ1-6,NA,TRBV27,TGTGCCAGCAGTTTGGTACAAGCTCAGGGGTCCCTCCACTTT,CASSLVQAQGSLHF
NA,TRBJ2-7,NA,TRBV13,TGTGCCAGCAGCTCGCCAACCCAGGGGAGCTACGAGCAGTACTTC,CASSSPTQGSYEQYF
NA,TRBJ2-1,NA,TRBV5-4,TGTGCCAGCAGGGCGCGGGACGGTTACAATGAGCAGTTCTTC,CASRARDGYNEQFF
NA,TRBJ2-3,TRBD1,TRBV6-2/TRBV6-3,TGTGCCAGCAGCGGACAGGGGGCCGATACGCAGTATTTT,CASSGQGADTQYF
NA,TRBJ2-2,TRBD1,TRBV28,TGTGCCAGCAGTTTATACGGGACAGTGAACACCGGGGAGCTGTTTTTT,CASSLYGTVNTGELFF
few,TRBJ2-7,NA,TRBV30,TGTGCCTGGAGTGTACGAAGAGGTGAGCAGTACTTC,CAWSVRRGEQYF
NA,TRBJ2-3,TRBD1,TRBV5-4,TGTGCCAGCAGCCCCATTGTAGGGGGCAGTACAGATACGCAGTATTTT,CASSPIVGGSTDTQYF
NA,TRBJ1-2,NA,TRBV3-1/TRBV3-2,TGTGCCAGCAGCCAAGAGGGGGGACCTAACTATGGCTACACCTTC,CASSQEGGPNYGYTF